What follows is one T cell receptor (beta chain) and its context. This entry comes from a study of PD-1 blockade in mismatch repair-deficient tumors. Study-level background: Patients had eleven to twelve mismatch repair-deficient cancer types, all previously treated and progressing.

TCR sequencing covered a few patients who responded to pembrolizumab. Sequencing was performed with immunoSEQ multiplex PCR; in TCRdb, only in-frame clones are kept and a portion is missing. The sample lists some 130,000 clones, roughly 90% occurring once. V was trimmed by 10 bases and J by 0 bases, leaving 9 bases between them. Germline V gene data show CDR1 as SGHVS and CDR2 as FQNEAQ. The CDR3 has 12 residues. This sequence joins TRBV7-8 and TRBJ2-5, with a weak D call TRBD1 (5 bases). The clonotype comes from an adult with mismatch repair-deficient cancer. The sequencing used peripheral blood, collected approximately 73 weeks after starting pembrolizumab. The CDR3 is CATTTDQETQYF. The CDR3 DNA reads as TGTGCCACGACGACAGACCAAGAGACCCAGTACTTC.